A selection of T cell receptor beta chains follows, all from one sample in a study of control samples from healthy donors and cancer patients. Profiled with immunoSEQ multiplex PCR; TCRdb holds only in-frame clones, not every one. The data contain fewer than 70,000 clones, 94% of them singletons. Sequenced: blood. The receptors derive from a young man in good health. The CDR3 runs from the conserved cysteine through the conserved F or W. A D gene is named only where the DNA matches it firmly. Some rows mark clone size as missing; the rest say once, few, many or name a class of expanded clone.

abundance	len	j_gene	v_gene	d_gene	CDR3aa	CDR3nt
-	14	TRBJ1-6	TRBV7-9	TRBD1	CASSSDRNNSPLHF	TGTGCCAGCAGCTCGGACAGGAATAATTCACCCCTCCACTTT
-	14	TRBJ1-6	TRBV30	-	CAWSPGASNSPLHF	TGTGCCTGGAGTCCCGGGGCCTCTAATTCACCCCTCCACTTT
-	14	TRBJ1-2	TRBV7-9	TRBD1	CASTATGENYGYTF	TGTGCCAGCACCGCGACAGGGGAGAACTATGGCTACACCTTC
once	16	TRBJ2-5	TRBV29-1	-	CSVEDPLGGGKETQYF	TGCAGCGTTGAAGACCCCTTAGGAGGGGGCAAAGAGACCCAGTACTTC
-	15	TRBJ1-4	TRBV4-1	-	CASSHKITESEKLFF	TGCGCCAGCAGCCACAAGATAACAGAAAGTGAAAAACTGTTTTTT
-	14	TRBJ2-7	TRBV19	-	CASSISSGNYEQYF	TGTGCCAGTAGTATTAGTAGCGGAAACTACGAGCAGTACTTC
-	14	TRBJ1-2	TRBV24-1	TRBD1	CATSDVDRVSRYTF	TGTGCCACCAGTGATGTGGACAGGGTCAGCCGCTACACCTTC
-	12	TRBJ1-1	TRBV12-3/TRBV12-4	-	CATKDSLTEAFF	TGTGCCACCAAAGACAGTCTCACTGAAGCTTTCTTT
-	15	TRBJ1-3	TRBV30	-	CAWSVGHGPGNTIYF	TGTGCCTGGAGTGTAGGACACGGACCTGGAAACACCATATATTTT
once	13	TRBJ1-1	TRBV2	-	CASGRGEVTEAFF	TGTGCCAGCGGCCGCGGGGAAGTCACTGAAGCTTTCTTT
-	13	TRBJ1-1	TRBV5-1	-	CASSPGVGTEAFF	TGCGCCAGCAGCCCGGGGGTGGGCACTGAAGCTTTCTTT
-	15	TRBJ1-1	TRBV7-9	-	CASSLRGDGNTEAFF	TGTGCCAGCAGCCTCCGGGGGGACGGCAACACTGAAGCTTTCTTT
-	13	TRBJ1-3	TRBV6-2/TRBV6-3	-	CASSYSSPYTIYF	TGTGCCAGCAGTTACTCGAGCCCATACACCATATATTTT
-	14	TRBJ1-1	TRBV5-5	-	CASSLRQANTEAFF	TGTGCCAGCAGCTTGCGACAAGCGAACACTGAAGCTTTCTTT
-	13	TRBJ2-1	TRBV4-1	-	CASSEGFRNEQFF	TGCGCCAGCAGTGAGGGTTTTAGGAATGAGCAGTTCTTC
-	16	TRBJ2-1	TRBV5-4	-	CASSLEGPFSYNEQFF	TGTGCCAGCAGCTTGGAAGGACCATTCTCCTACAATGAGCAGTTCTTC
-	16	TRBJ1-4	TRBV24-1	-	CATSEPEQGLTEKLFF	TGTGCCACCAGTGAGCCAGAACAGGGTCTCACTGAAAAACTGTTTTTT
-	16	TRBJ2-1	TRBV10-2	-	CASSSTGYLPYNEQFF	TGCGCCAGCAGCTCAACAGGGTACTTACCCTACAATGAGCAGTTCTTC
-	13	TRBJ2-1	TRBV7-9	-	CASSLGQHNEQFF	TGTGCCAGCAGCTTAGGTCAGCACAATGAGCAGTTCTTC
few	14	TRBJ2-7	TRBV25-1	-	CASRDPGGSYEQYF	TGTGCCAGCAGGGACCCGGGTGGCTCCTACGAGCAGTACTTC
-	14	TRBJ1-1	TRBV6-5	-	CASSYSSRGTEAFF	TGTGCCAGCAGTTACTCAAGCAGGGGCACTGAAGCTTTCTTT
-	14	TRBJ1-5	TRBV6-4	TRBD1	CASSDVAGGQPQHF	TGTGCCAGCAGTGACGTGGCAGGGGGACAGCCCCAGCATTTT
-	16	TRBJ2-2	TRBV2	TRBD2	CARSDAAGGDTGELFF	TGTGCCCGCAGCGACGCGGCGGGGGGGGACACCGGGGAGCTGTTTTTT
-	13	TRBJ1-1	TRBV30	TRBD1	CAWSVLGGEEAFF	TGTGCCTGGAGTGTTCTAGGGGGCGAGGAAGCTTTCTTT
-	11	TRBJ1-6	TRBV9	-	CASGELSPLHF	TGTGCCAGCGGGGAACTATCACCCCTCCACTTT
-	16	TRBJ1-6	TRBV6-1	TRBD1	CASSAGTGTAHSPLHF	TGTGCCAGCAGTGCTGGTACCGGGACAGCCCATTCACCCCTCCACTTT
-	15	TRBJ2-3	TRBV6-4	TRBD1	CASSPGTGEADTQYF	TGTGCCAGCAGTCCCGGGACAGGGGAGGCAGATACGCAGTATTTT
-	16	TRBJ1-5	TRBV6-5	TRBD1	CASSSQGQGGDQPQHF	TGTGCCAGCAGTTCTCAGGGACAGGGGGGAGATCAGCCCCAGCATTTT
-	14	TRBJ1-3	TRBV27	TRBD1	CATKRTGEGNTIYF	TGTGCCACCAAAAGGACAGGGGAAGGAAACACCATATATTTT
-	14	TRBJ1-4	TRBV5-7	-	CASSTDRRAEKLFF	TGTGCCAGCAGCACAGACAGGAGGGCAGAAAAACTGTTTTTT
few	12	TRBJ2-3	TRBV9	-	CASSVGADTQYF	TGTGCCAGCAGCGTAGGGGCAGATACGCAGTATTTT
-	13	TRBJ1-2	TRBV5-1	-	CASSAGLNYGYTF	TGCGCCAGCAGCGCGGGCCTTAACTATGGCTACACCTTC
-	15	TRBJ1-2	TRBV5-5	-	CASSLERQGHYGYTF	TGTGCCAGCAGCTTGGAGAGGCAGGGCCATTATGGCTACACCTTC
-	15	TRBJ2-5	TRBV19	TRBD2	CASSIGASGEETQYF	TGTGCCAGTAGTATTGGGGCTAGCGGGGAAGAGACCCAGTACTTC
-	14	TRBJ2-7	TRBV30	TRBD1	CAWRSGQGAYEQYF	TGTGCCTGGAGATCGGGACAGGGGGCCTACGAGCAGTACTTC
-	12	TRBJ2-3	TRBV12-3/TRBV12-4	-	CASSPSTDTQYF	TGTGCCAGCAGTCCCAGCACAGATACGCAGTATTTT
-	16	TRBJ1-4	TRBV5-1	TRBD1	CASSLGPGGGREKLFF	TGCGCCAGCAGCTTGGGCCCAGGGGGCGGGCGTGAAAAACTGTTTTTT
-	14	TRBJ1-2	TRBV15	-	CATSSQVGNYGYTF	TGTGCCACCAGCTCACAGGTCGGTAACTATGGCTACACCTTC
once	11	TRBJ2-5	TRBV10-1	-	CASRRVGTQYF	TGCGCCAGCAGGAGAGTAGGGACCCAGTACTTC